The 22 T cell receptor beta chains below all came from one sample that was sequenced in a study of T cell responses to AZD1222 COVID-19 vaccine. Libraries were prepared by immunoSEQ multiplex PCR; TCRdb keeps only in-frame clonotypes and omits some of them. The data contain around 150,000 clones, around 93% of them singletons. Sequences were derived from peripheral blood, sampled on day 0 of AZD1222 vaccination. The receptors here all came from an adult in good health.

The rearrangement joins TRBV7-5 to TRBJ2-7; the DNA was not compared with TRBD2, the D call given in the table. TRBV7-5 is flagged as a pseudogene. The CDR3 loop spans 15 amino acids. The CDR3 sequence is CARSSPHKHSYEQYF. The DNA for the CDR3 is TGTGCCAGAAGCTCCCCGCATAAGCATTCTTACGAGCAGTACTTC.

The chain links TRBV5-1 to TRBJ1-2, with D unclear. The length of the CDR3 is 14 residues. Trimming stripped 2 bases from V and 1 base from J, with 9 bases between. From germline, CDR1 is SGHRS and CDR2 YFSETQ. CDR3 sequence reads: CASSFKEGNYGYTF. DNA of the CDR3: TGCGCCAGCAGCTTCAAGGAGGGTAACTATGGCTACACCTTC.

This chain joins TRBV18 and TRBJ1-1; the D gene is possibly TRBD1 (5 bases). The V gene's germline CDR1 is KGHSH and CDR2 LQKENI. This CDR3 spans 14 amino acids. Deletions cut 2 bases from V and 5 bases from J, with 12 bases between. The CDR3 spells CASSPTFQGTEAFF. For the CDR3, the DNA is TGTGCCAGCTCACCAACATTCCAGGGAACTGAAGCTTTCTTT. The entire variable domain, with the rest obtained from reference TRBV18 and TRBJ1-1, is as follows: NAGVMQNPRHLVRRRGQEARLRCSPMKGHSHVYWYRQLPEEGLKFMVYLQKENIIDESGMPKERFSAEFPKEGPSILRIQQVVRGDSAAYFCASSPTFQGTEAFFGQGTRLTVV.

The V and J genes are TRBV5-1 and TRBJ2-5; the match to TRBD2 covers 12 bases. Germline lookup yields CDR1 SGHRS and CDR2 YFSETQ. V shed 3 bases and J 5 bases; nucleotides not matched to a gene: 5. The CDR3 is 15 residues long. CDR3 bases: TGCGCCAGCAGCTCTAGCGGGAGGGCCGAGGAGACCCAGTACTTC. It encodes CASSSSGRAEETQYF.

The chain employs TRBV6-5 and TRBJ2-2; 8 positions match TRBD2. V shed 7 bases and J 4 bases; nucleotides not matched to a gene: 8. Germline CDR1 MNHEY, CDR2 SVGAGI. This CDR3 has 15 amino acids. The CDR3 is CASTKRETGTGELFF. DNA for the CDR3: TGTGCCAGCACAAAGCGGGAGACGGGCACCGGGGAGCTGTTTTTT.

V is TRBV29-1 and J is TRBJ1-1; D not certain. There are 12 residues in the CDR3. V gave up 4 bases and J gave up 3 bases, with 9 bases separating them. Germline CDR1 and CDR2: SQVTM and ANQGSEA. CDR3 DNA sequence: TGCAGCGTTGCGCTTTCTGACACTGAAGCTTTCTTT. Residues: CSVALSDTEAFF.

The chain joins TRBV5-5 to TRBJ2-7; D gene unclear. V was shortened by 0 bases and J by 1 base, with 8 bases between the two germline ends. CDR1 SGHKS and CDR2 YYEKEE come from the germline V gene (reference sequence). The CDR3 sequence is 14 residues long. CDR3 sequence reads: CASSLVLLSYEQYF. The CDR3, as DNA: TGTGCCAGCAGCTTGGTTCTGCTTTCCTACGAGCAGTACTTC.

The chain recombines TRBV23-1 with TRBJ1-1; 9 bases line up with TRBD1. TRBV23-1 is flagged as an ORF with uncertain function. V was clipped by 4 bases and J by 5 bases; unmatched bases: 17. This CDR3 has 18 residues. The CDR3 coding sequence is TGCGCCAGCAGTCCTGAGGGGGACAGGGTCCATTTTAGAACTGAAGCTTTCTTT. Encoded protein: CASSPEGDRVHFRTEAFF.

The genes are TRBV28 and TRBJ2-5; D remains ambiguous. The CDR3 totals 14 residues. Germline V CDR1 and CDR2: MDHEN, SYDVKM. With 4 bases removed from V and 1 base from J, the gap between germline ends came to 10 bases. The CDR3 protein is CASSSGRSQETQYF. In nucleotides, the CDR3 is TGTGCCAGCAGTTCTGGACGGAGCCAAGAGACCCAGTACTTC.

This clone was picked up a small number of times. The chain recombines TRBV21-1 with TRBJ1-5. TRBV21-1 corresponds to a pseudogene. The CDR3 contains 17 residues. The chain's CDR3 is CASSSCRRFYSNQPQHF. CDR3 DNA: TGTGCCAGCAGCTCCTGCCGGAGATTCTATAGCAATCAGCCCCAGCATTTT.

The rearrangement links TRBV19 to TRBJ1-2, with D maybe TRBD1 (5 bases). The CDR3 loop spans 11 amino acids. Trimming shortened V by 5 bases and J by 4 bases, and 5 bases separated the two germline ends. The V gene's germline CDR1 is LNHDA and CDR2 SQIVND (reference sequence). For the CDR3, the DNA is TGTGCCAGTAGTGGGGGCTATGGCTACACCTTC. This encodes CASSGGYGYTF.

This chain links TRBV7-9 with TRBJ1-1; D gene ambiguous. V lost 3 bases to trimming and J lost 8 bases, with 7 bases between them. CDR1 is SEHNR and CDR2 is FQNEAQ in the germline V gene (reference sequence). The CDR3 is 11 residues long. DNA of the CDR3: TGTGCCAGCAGCTTTCGAACCGAAGCTTTCTTT. It specifies CASSFRTEAFF.

The genes are TRBV19 and TRBJ1-2; the match to TRBD1 covers 10 bases. V dropped 7 bases and J dropped 3; count of bases not matched to a gene: 11. The CDR3 is 16 amino acids. CDR1 and CDR2 from the germline V gene are LNHDA and SQIVND (reference sequence). CDR3 nucleotide sequence: TGTGCCAGTACGCCGTATTTGACAGGGGGCGACTATGGCTACACCTTC. Translation: CASTPYLTGGDYGYTF. Full variable domain (rest looked up from reference TRBV19 and TRBJ1-2): DGGITQSPKYLFRKEGQNVTLSCEQNLNHDAMYWYRQDPGQGLRLIYYSQIVNDFQKGDIAEGYSVSREKKESFPLTVTSAQKNPTAFYLCASTPYLTGGDYGYTFGSGTRLTVV.

The chain carries TRBV2 and TRBJ2-7; D gene unclear. Per the germline V gene, CDR1 is SNHLY and CDR2 is FYNNEI. The CDR3 is 13 amino acids. Trimming shortened V by 5 bases and J by 7 bases, and 15 bases separated the two germline ends. The CDR3 DNA sequence: TGTGCCAGCAGTCCTCTGGACGACCGGGAGCAGTACTTC. This sequence encodes CASSPLDDREQYF.

V usage is TRBV6-5 and J usage is TRBJ1-1; TRBD1 is a possible D gene (5 bases). V was cut by 8 bases and J by 6 bases, with 13 bases left in between. The CDR3 extends over 12 amino acids. The germline V gene encodes CDR1 MNHEY and CDR2 SVGAGI. CDR3 in amino acids: CASVDGGSEAFF. CDR3 in DNA: TGTGCCAGCGTCGACGGGGGGTCTGAAGCTTTCTTT.

The rearrangement uses TRBV11-3 and TRBJ2-1; D remains ambiguous. This CDR3 contains 12 residues. V dropped 1 base and J dropped 8 bases, with 6 bases sitting between them. Germline values: CDR1 SGHNT, CDR2 YENEEA. The CDR3 reads CASSLGPYEQFF. In nucleotides, the CDR3 is TGTGCCAGCAGCTTAGGTCCCTATGAGCAGTTCTTC.

This clone was seen a single time. The chain combines TRBV7-2 with TRBJ2-2, with TRBD1 matching over 7 bases. Trimming cost V 3 bases and J 5 bases; bases outside gene matches: 3. Per the germline V gene, CDR1 is SGHTA and CDR2 is FQGNSA. The CDR3 spans 14 residues. The CDR3 sequence: CASSLTGNTGELFF. DNA of the CDR3: TGTGCCAGCAGCTTGACAGGGAATACCGGGGAGCTGTTTTTT.

This chain connects TRBV18 to TRBJ1-1, with TRBD1 identical over 7 bases. From germline, CDR1 is KGHSH and CDR2 LQKENI. Germline trimming cut 2 bases from V and 1 base from J; bases unmatched to any gene: 7. The CDR3 is 16 amino acids. CDR3 bases: TGTGCCAGCTCACCAACGCCCGGACAGGAGAACACTGAAGCTTTCTTT. This sequence encodes CASSPTPGQENTEAFF.

This chain connects TRBV5-4 to TRBJ2-1, with unresolved D. The germline CDR1 and CDR2 sequences are SGHNT and YYREEE (reference sequence). CDR3 size: 15 residues. With 2 bases removed from V and 0 bases from J, the gap between germline ends came to 9 bases. CDR3 loop: CASSFLPSSYNEQFF. The CDR3 DNA is TGTGCCAGCAGCTTTCTACCGAGCTCCTACAATGAGCAGTTCTTC.

V is TRBV15 and J is TRBJ2-5; 10 nucleotides line up with TRBD2. CDR1 is LNHNV, CDR2 YYDKDF, per germline (reference sequence). The CDR3 spans 17 residues. The trim removed 1 base at V and 3 bases at J, leaving 8 bases unmatched. The CDR3, as DNA: TGTGCCACCAGCAGAGGGTCTTTAGCGGGAGGCGAAGAGACCCAGTACTTC. Translating gives CATSRGSLAGGEETQYF.

The chain links TRBV30 to TRBJ2-3; TRBD2 might be the D (6 bases). V lost 3 bases, J lost 4 bases, and 17 bases lay in between. The CDR3 totals 15 residues. CDR1 is GTSNPN, CDR2 SVGIG, per germline (reference sequence). This chain's CDR3 is CAWRVSWGVSDTQYF. CDR3 in DNA: TGTGCCTGGAGAGTATCTTGGGGGGTCTCAGATACGCAGTATTTT.

The chain links TRBV4-3 to TRBJ2-7; D not certain. From germline, CDR1 is LGHNA and CDR2 YSLEER. The V and J ends lost 0 bases and 4 bases respectively, with 13 bases between them. The CDR3 has 15 amino acids. In DNA form, the CDR3 reads TGCGCCAGCAGCCAAGATAGGGCCAGTCAATACGAGCAGTACTTC. Protein product: CASSQDRASQYEQYF.